This is a list of T cell receptor beta chains from one sample in a study of blood T cells in healthy people across ages. TCRdb redid the calling of the 5' RACE reads with MiXCR, one entry per CDR3 protein. The sample holds roughly 800,000 distinct CDR3 sequences, roughly 25% seen once. These sequences were also reported in another study, on T cells of mothers and their children.

The specimen sequenced was blood. These TCRs come from a boy under 18 in good health. Both conserved end residues are part of each CDR3. The D gene is left open where the match is weak.

D gene: -
V gene: TRBV15
J gene: TRBJ2-1
CDR3 protein: CATSRGGGDAYNEQFF

D gene: TRBD1
V gene: TRBV12-3/TRBV12-4
J gene: TRBJ1-5
CDR3 protein: CASSGDRFYQPQHF

D gene: -
V gene: TRBV5-1
J gene: TRBJ2-1
CDR3 protein: CASSFWTAENNEQFF

D gene: -
V gene: TRBV6-2/TRBV6-3
J gene: TRBJ1-1
CDR3 protein: CASRSGVGNTEAFF

D gene: TRBD2
V gene: TRBV7-2
J gene: TRBJ2-4
CDR3 protein: CASSLGGVAKNIQYF

D gene: -
V gene: TRBV7-2
J gene: -
CDR3 protein: CASSLISNNEQFF

D gene: -
V gene: TRBV20-1
J gene: TRBJ2-3
CDR3 protein: CSASPGDTDTQYF

D gene: TRBD1
V gene: TRBV7-9
J gene: TRBJ2-5
CDR3 protein: CASSIGQGRETQYF

D gene: TRBD1
V gene: TRBV20-1
J gene: TRBJ1-6
CDR3 protein: CSARKGGQRTYNSPLHF

D gene: -
V gene: TRBV6-6
J gene: TRBJ2-4
CDR3 protein: CASSYDTGRAKNIQYF

D gene: TRBD2
V gene: TRBV4-1
J gene: TRBJ2-2
CDR3 protein: CASSQEAPSGAGELFF

D gene: -
V gene: TRBV27
J gene: TRBJ2-4
CDR3 protein: CASSPDIGEAKNIQYF

D gene: TRBD1
V gene: TRBV28
J gene: TRBJ1-2
CDR3 protein: CASSSAADRGYGYTF

D gene: -
V gene: TRBV20-1
J gene: TRBJ1-2
CDR3 protein: CSARDFRGLNYGYTF

D gene: -
V gene: TRBV7-2
J gene: TRBJ1-1
CDR3 protein: CASSLGQRVVTEAFF

D gene: -
V gene: TRBV9
J gene: TRBJ2-5
CDR3 protein: CASSAGTLETQYF

D gene: -
V gene: TRBV5-1
J gene: TRBJ2-1
CDR3 protein: CASSYQDSSYNEQFF

D gene: TRBD1
V gene: TRBV28
J gene: TRBJ2-7
CDR3 protein: CASSLKMTGHEQYF

D gene: TRBD1
V gene: TRBV7-9
J gene: TRBJ2-7
CDR3 protein: CASSYTGGYSYEQYF

D gene: TRBD2
V gene: TRBV7-2
J gene: TRBJ2-5
CDR3 protein: CASSVQRGLLGQGDQYF

D gene: -
V gene: TRBV20-1
J gene: -
CDR3 protein: CSAPSGSLTDEQYF

D gene: TRBD2
V gene: TRBV28
J gene: TRBJ2-1
CDR3 protein: CASSFEGLAGYTYNEQFF

D gene: -
V gene: TRBV5-1
J gene: TRBJ1-2
CDR3 protein: CASSSGTFGYTF

D gene: -
V gene: TRBV29-1
J gene: -
CDR3 protein: CSVGYNLYEQYF

D gene: -
V gene: TRBV29-1
J gene: TRBJ1-1
CDR3 protein: CSAGVKNTEAFF

D gene: TRBD2
V gene: TRBV14
J gene: TRBJ2-1
CDR3 protein: CASSPPLAGGLAYNEQFF

D gene: -
V gene: TRBV20-1
J gene: TRBJ1-1
CDR3 protein: CSAEWTEAFF

D gene: -
V gene: TRBV5-1
J gene: TRBJ2-5
CDR3 protein: CASSLAPGQQETQYF

D gene: -
V gene: TRBV5-1
J gene: TRBJ1-2
CDR3 protein: CASSLLGPDGYTF

D gene: TRBD1
V gene: TRBV7-9
J gene: TRBJ2-4
CDR3 protein: CASSSLLGTGTQYF

D gene: TRBD1
V gene: TRBV20-1
J gene: TRBJ1-3
CDR3 protein: CSARDRSRGQGLGNTIYF

D gene: TRBD1
V gene: TRBV7-2
J gene: TRBJ1-4
CDR3 protein: CASSRQGAEKLFF

D gene: TRBD1
V gene: TRBV30
J gene: TRBJ2-2
CDR3 protein: CAWEHRGRYTGELFF

D gene: -
V gene: TRBV7-9
J gene: TRBJ2-4
CDR3 protein: CASSSDPGVQYF

D gene: -
V gene: TRBV18
J gene: TRBJ1-5
CDR3 protein: CASSPGGIGQPQHF